This TCR beta chain was sequenced for a study of blood T cell repertoires in COVID-19. V dropped 6 bases and J dropped 7; count of bases not matched to a gene: 11. CDR1 is MGHRA and CDR2 is YSYEKL in the germline V gene. The CDR3 sequence is 16 residues long. Measured with immunoSEQ multiplex PCR; TCRdb has only the in-frame clones, and not every one. The sample lists 110,000 or so clones; around 87% were seen once. Sequencing used peripheral blood. The sequence was obtained from a human donor in a cohort sampled during active COVID-19. The chain joins TRBV4-1 to TRBJ1-6; 8 bases match TRBD1. CDR3 DNA: TGCGCCAGCAGTGTCTCGACAGGGGTCGACAATTCACCCCTCCACTTT. It yields the protein CASSVSTGVDNSPLHF.